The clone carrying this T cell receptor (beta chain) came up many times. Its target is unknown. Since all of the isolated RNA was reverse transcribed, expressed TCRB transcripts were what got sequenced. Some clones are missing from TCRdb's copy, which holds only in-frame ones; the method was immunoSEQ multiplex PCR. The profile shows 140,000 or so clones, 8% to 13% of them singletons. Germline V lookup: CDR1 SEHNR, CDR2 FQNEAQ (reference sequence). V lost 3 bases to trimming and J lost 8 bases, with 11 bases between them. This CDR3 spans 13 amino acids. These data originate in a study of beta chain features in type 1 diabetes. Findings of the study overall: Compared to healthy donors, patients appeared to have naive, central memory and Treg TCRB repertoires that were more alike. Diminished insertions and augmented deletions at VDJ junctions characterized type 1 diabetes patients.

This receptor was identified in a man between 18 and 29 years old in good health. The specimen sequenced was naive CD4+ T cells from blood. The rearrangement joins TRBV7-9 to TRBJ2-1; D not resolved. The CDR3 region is CASSFWSGDEQFF. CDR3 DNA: TGTGCCAGCAGCTTTTGGTCAGGCGATGAGCAGTTCTTC.